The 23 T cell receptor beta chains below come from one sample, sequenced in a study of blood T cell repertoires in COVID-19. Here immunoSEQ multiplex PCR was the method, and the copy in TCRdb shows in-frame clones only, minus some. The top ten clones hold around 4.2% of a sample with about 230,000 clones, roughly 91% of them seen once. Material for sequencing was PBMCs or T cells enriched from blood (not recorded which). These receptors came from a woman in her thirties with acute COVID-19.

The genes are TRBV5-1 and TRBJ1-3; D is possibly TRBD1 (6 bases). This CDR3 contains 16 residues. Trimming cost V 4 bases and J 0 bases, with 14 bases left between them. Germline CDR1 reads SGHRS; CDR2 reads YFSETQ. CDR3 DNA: TGCGCCAGCAGCCCCGGGACACCACTCTCTGGAAACACCATATATTTT. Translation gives CASSPGTPLSGNTIYF.

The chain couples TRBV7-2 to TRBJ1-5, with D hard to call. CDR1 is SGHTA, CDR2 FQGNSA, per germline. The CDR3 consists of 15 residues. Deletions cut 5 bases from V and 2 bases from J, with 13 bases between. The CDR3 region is CASSRVRDGNQPQHF. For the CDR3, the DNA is TGTGCCAGCAGCAGAGTCCGGGATGGCAATCAGCCCCAGCATTTT. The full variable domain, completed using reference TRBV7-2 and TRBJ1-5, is GAGVSQSPSNKVTEKGKDVELRCDPISGHTALYWYRQSLGQGLEFLIYFQGNSAPDKSGLPSDRFSAERTGGSVSTLTIQRTQQEDSAVYLCASSRVRDGNQPQHFGDGTRLSIL.

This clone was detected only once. CDR3 nucleotides: TGTGCCAGCAGGACAGGGAGTGACTATGGCTACACCTTC. This sequence encodes CASRTGSDYGYTF. The chain recombines TRBV28 with TRBJ1-2; 7 bases line up with TRBD1. The CDR3 has 13 residues. Germline V gives CDR1 MDHEN, CDR2 SYDVKM. V was clipped by 6 bases and J by 3 bases; unmatched bases: 4.

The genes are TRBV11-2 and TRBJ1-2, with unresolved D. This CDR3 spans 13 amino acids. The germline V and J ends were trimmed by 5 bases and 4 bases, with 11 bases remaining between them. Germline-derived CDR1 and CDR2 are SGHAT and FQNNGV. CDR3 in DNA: TGTGCCAGCAGCCCGACGGGTGGCTATGGCTACACCTTC. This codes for CASSPTGGYGYTF.

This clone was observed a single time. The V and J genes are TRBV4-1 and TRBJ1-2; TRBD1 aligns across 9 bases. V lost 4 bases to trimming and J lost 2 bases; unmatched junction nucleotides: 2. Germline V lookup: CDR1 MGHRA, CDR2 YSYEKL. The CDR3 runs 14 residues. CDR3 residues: CASSPGTGNYGYTF. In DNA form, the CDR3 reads TGCGCCAGCAGCCCTGGGACAGGGAACTATGGCTACACCTTC.

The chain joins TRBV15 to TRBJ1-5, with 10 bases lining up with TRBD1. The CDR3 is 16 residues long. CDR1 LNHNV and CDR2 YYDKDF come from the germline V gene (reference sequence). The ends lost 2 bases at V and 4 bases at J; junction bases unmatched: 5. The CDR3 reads CATSRSTGQGNQPQHF. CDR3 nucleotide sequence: TGTGCCACCAGCAGATCTACGGGACAGGGGAATCAGCCCCAGCATTTT.

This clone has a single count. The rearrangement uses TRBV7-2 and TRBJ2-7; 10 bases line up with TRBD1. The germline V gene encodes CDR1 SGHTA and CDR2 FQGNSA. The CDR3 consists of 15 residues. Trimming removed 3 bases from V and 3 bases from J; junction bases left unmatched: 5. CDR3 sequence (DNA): TGTGCCAGCAGCTTTCCGGGACAGGGGCACTACGAGCAGTACTTC. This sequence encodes CASSFPGQGHYEQYF.

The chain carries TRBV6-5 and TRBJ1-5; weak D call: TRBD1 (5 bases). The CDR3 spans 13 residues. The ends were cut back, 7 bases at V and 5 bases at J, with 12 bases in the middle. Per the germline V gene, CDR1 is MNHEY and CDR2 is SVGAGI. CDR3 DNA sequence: TGTGCCAGCAATAAGGGGTTCGATCAGCCCCAGCATTTT. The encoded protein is CASNKGFDQPQHF.

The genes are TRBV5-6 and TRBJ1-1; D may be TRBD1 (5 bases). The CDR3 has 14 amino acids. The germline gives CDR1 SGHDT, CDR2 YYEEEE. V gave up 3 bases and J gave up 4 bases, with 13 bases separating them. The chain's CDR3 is CASSWGWVGTEAFF. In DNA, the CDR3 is TGTGCCAGCAGCTGGGGCTGGGTGGGCACTGAAGCTTTCTTT.

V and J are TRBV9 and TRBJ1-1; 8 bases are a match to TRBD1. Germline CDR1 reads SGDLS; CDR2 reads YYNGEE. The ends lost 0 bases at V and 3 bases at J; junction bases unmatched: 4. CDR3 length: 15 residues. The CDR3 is CASSVGTGLDTEAFF. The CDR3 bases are TGTGCCAGCAGCGTAGGGACAGGGCTCGACACTGAAGCTTTCTTT.

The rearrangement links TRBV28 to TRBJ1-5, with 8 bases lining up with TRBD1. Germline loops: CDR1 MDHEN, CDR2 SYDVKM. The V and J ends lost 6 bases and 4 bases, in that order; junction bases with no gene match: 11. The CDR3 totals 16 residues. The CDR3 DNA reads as TGTGCCAGCAGATCACCCGGGGACAGGCGGAATCAGCCCCAGCATTTT. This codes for CASRSPGDRRNQPQHF. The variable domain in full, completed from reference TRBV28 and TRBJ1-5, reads DVKVTQSSRYLVKRTGEKVFLECVQDMDHENMFWYRQDPGLGLRLIYFSYDVKMKEKGDIPEGYSVSREKKERFSLILESASTNQTSMYLCASRSPGDRRNQPQHFGDGTRLSIL.

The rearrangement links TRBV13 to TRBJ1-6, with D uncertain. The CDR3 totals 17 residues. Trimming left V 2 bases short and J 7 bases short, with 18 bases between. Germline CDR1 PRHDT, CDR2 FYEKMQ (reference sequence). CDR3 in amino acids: CASSLSLSRSINSPLHF. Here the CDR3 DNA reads TGTGCCAGCAGCTTATCCCTATCGCGTAGCATAAATTCACCCCTCCACTTT.

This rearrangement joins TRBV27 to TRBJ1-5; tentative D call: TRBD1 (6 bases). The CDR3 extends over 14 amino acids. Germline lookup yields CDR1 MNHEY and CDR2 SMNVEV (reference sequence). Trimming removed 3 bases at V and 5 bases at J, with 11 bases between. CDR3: CASSFGSGDQPQHF. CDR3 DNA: TGTGCCAGCAGTTTTGGGTCAGGGGATCAGCCCCAGCATTTT.

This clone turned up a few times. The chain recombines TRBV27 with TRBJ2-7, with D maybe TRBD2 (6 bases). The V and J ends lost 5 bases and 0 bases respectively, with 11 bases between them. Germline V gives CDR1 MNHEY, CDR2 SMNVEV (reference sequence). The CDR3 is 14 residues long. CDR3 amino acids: CASSTGTYSYEQYF. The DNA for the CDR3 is TGTGCCAGCAGTACCGGGACTTACTCCTACGAGCAGTACTTC.

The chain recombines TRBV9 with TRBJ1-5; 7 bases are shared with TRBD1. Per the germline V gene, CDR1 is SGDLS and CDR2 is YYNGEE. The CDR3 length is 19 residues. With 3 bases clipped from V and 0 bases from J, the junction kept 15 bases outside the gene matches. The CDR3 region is CASSAGDSSPIGSNQPQHF. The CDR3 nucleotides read TGTGCCAGCAGCGCCGGGGACAGTAGCCCTATAGGTAGCAATCAGCCCCAGCATTTT.

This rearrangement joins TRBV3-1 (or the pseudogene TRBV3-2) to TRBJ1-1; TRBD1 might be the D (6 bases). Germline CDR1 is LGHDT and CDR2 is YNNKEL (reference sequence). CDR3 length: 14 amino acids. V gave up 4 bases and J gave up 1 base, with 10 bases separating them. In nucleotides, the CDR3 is TGTGCCAGCAGCCCAGGGGCGGCGAACACTGAAGCTTTCTTT. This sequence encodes CASSPGAANTEAFF.

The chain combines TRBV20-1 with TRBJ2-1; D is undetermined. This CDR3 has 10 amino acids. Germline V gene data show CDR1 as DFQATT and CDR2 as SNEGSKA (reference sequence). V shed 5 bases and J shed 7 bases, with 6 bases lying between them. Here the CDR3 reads CSAYRNEQFF. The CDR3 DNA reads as TGCAGTGCTTACAGAAATGAGCAGTTCTTC.

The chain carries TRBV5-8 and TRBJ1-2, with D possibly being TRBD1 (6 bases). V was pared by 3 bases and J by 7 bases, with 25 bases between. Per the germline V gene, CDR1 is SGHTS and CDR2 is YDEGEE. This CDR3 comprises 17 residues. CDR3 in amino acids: CASSSGGPALPYFGYTF. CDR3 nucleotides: TGTGCCAGCAGCTCGGGGGGGCCAGCGTTACCGTACTTTGGCTACACCTTC.

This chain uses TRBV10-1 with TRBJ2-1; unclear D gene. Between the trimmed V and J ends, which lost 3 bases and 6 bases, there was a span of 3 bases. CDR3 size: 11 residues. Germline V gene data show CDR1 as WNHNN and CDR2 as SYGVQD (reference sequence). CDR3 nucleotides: TGCGCCAGCAGTGACGGCAATGAGCAGTTCTTC. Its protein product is CASSDGNEQFF.

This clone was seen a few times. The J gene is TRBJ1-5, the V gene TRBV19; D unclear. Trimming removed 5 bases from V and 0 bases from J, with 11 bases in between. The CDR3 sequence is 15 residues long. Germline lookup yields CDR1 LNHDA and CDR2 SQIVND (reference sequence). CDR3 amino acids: CASSVSVNSNQPQHF. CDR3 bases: TGTGCCAGTAGTGTTTCGGTTAATAGCAATCAGCCCCAGCATTTT. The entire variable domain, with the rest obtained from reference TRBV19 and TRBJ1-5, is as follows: DGGITQSPKYLFRKEGQNVTLSCEQNLNHDAMYWYRQDPGQGLRLIYYSQIVNDFQKGDIAEGYSVSREKKESFPLTVTSAQKNPTAFYLCASSVSVNSNQPQHFGDGTRLSIL.

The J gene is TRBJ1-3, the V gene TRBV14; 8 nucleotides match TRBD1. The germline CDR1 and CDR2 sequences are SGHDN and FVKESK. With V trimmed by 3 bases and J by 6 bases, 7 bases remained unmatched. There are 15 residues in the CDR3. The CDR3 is CASSQPTGDKNTIYF. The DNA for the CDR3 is TGTGCCAGCAGCCAGCCGACAGGGGATAAAAACACCATATATTTT.

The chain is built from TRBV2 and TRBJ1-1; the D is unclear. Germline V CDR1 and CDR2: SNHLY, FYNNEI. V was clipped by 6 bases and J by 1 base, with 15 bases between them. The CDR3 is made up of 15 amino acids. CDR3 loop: CASRGTPRGNTEAFF. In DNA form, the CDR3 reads TGTGCCAGCAGGGGAACCCCGCGGGGGAACACTGAAGCTTTCTTT.

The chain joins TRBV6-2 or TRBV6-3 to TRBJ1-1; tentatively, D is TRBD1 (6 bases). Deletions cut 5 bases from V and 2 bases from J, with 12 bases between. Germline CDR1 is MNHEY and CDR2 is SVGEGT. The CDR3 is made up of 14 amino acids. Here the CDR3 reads CASSRDRRNTEAFF. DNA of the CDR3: TGTGCCAGCAGTCGCGACAGGCGTAACACTGAAGCTTTCTTT.